One sample yielded the 31 T cell receptor beta chains listed below, sequenced in a study of blood T cell repertoires in COVID-19. Generated by immunoSEQ multiplex PCR, the TCRdb table keeps only in-frame clones and is missing some. The sample consists of under 200,000 clones, roughly 82% of them appearing once. Material for sequencing was PBMCs or T cells enriched from blood (not recorded which). These receptors all come from a man in his forties with acute COVID-19.

V gene TRBV11-2 combines with J gene TRBJ2-2; D remains ambiguous. CDR3 size: 14 residues. CDR1 is SGHAT and CDR2 is FQNNGV in the germline V gene. Trimming left V 5 bases short and J 4 bases short, with 11 bases between. DNA of the CDR3: TGTGCCAGCAGCCTTTACGCGAGCACCGGGGAGCTGTTTTTT. This sequence encodes CASSLYASTGELFF.

The chain couples TRBV5-4 to TRBJ2-7; a weak D match, TRBD2 (6 bases). Germline assignment: CDR1 SGHNT and CDR2 YYREEE (reference sequence). The V and J ends lost 2 bases and 1 base respectively, with 13 bases between them. The CDR3 length is 15 residues. This CDR3 reads CASSLGSGGSYEQYF. The CDR3 coding sequence is TGTGCCAGCAGCTTAGGCAGTGGGGGGTCCTACGAGCAGTACTTC.

This clone was found once. This chain links TRBV2 with TRBJ2-2; 7 bases agree with TRBD2. The V gene's germline CDR1 is SNHLY and CDR2 FYNNEI. This CDR3 spans 14 amino acids. V lost 2 bases and J lost 5; bases outside the gene matches: 2. CDR3: CASSEFGRTGELFF. Here the CDR3 DNA reads TGTGCCAGCAGTGAATTCGGGAGGACCGGGGAGCTGTTTTTT.

Written as DNA, the CDR3 is TGTGCCAGCAGCAGACAGAGATTAGGAGAGACCCAGTACTTC. Its translation: CASSRQRLGETQYF. The rearrangement uses TRBV21-1 and TRBJ2-5; the DNA was not used to check the table's D call, TRBD1. TRBV21-1 is recorded as a pseudogene. The CDR3 runs 14 residues.

This sequence joins TRBV9 and TRBJ2-5; TRBD1 matches 7 bases. The V and J ends lost 2 bases and 1 base, in that order; junction bases with no gene match: 5. Germline CDR1 SGDLS, CDR2 YYNGEE. This CDR3 is built from 15 residues. CDR3 sequence: CASSVYRGPQETQYF. As DNA, the CDR3 is TGTGCCAGCAGCGTGTACAGGGGACCCCAAGAGACCCAGTACTTC. Combining the CDR3 with reference TRBV9 and TRBJ2-5 gives the whole variable domain DSGVTQTPKHLITATGQRVTLRCSPRSGDLSVYWYQQSLDQGLQFLIQYYNGEERAKGNILERFSAQQFPDLHSELNLSSLELGDSALYFCASSVYRGPQETQYFGPGTRLLVL.

The chain is built from TRBV2 and TRBJ1-2, with 8 bases fitting TRBD1. The CDR3 runs 13 residues. Germline V lookup: CDR1 SNHLY, CDR2 FYNNEI. V dropped 8 bases and J dropped 7; count of bases not matched to a gene: 9. Here the CDR3 DNA reads TGTGCCAGCGGGGAGCAGGGGGCGAGTGGCTACACCTTC. It translates to CASGEQGASGYTF.

The V gene is TRBV3-1 (or the pseudogene TRBV3-2), the J gene TRBJ2-1; 9 bases map to TRBD2. V lost 4 bases to trimming and J lost 4 bases; unmatched junction nucleotides: 8. Germline CDR1 is LGHDT and CDR2 is YNNKEL (reference sequence). The CDR3 has 16 amino acids. CDR3 sequence: CASSPHTSGRYNEQFF. CDR3 nucleotides: TGTGCCAGCAGCCCTCACACTAGCGGGCGTTACAATGAGCAGTTCTTC.

This clone has more than one count but fewer than ten. The chain combines TRBV10-1 with TRBJ2-7, with D uncertain. The CDR3 length is 12 residues. The germline gives CDR1 WNHNN, CDR2 SYGVQD (reference sequence). Trimming removed 3 bases at V and 5 bases at J, with 8 bases between. The CDR3 here is CASSDRRNEQYF. In DNA, the CDR3 is TGCGCCAGCAGTGACCGGAGAAACGAGCAGTACTTC.

This clone was seen at least ten times. Here the CDR3 reads CTSSQDPGTGGGEKLFF. CDR3 DNA: TGCACCAGCAGCCAAGATCCCGGGACAGGGGGCGGCGAAAAACTGTTTTTT. The chain carries TRBV1 and TRBJ1-4; the D call in the table, TRBD1, was not verified against the DNA. TRBV1 is a pseudogene segment. This CDR3 is built from 17 residues.

This chain uses TRBV7-2 with TRBJ1-2; D is unclear. The CDR3 is made up of 15 amino acids. Trimming pared 3 bases from V and 1 base from J, leaving 12 bases between. Germline CDR1 SGHTA, CDR2 FQGNSA. This chain's CDR3 is CASSFRRVNNYGYTF. CDR3 in DNA: TGTGCCAGCAGCTTCCGTAGAGTGAATAACTATGGCTACACCTTC.

The rearrangement joins TRBV7-9 to TRBJ1-3; weak D call: TRBD1 (6 bases). The CDR3 extends over 16 amino acids. The germline gives CDR1 SEHNR, CDR2 FQNEAQ (reference sequence). V gave up 4 bases and J gave up 0 bases, with 13 bases separating them. DNA for the CDR3: TGTGCCAGCAGCTCAGAAGGGGGAGCCTCTGGAAACACCATATATTTT. It specifies CASSSEGGASGNTIYF.

The chain couples TRBV6-5 to TRBJ1-5; 8 nucleotides match TRBD1. The CDR3 is 14 residues long. Germline CDR1 reads MNHEY; CDR2 reads SVGAGI. Losses at the gene ends were 5 bases for V and 5 bases for J; bases not matched to a gene: 5. The CDR3 loop reads CASSKTGAHQPQHF. The CDR3 region has the DNA TGTGCCAGCAGTAAGACAGGGGCTCATCAGCCCCAGCATTTT.

The gene calls are TRBV27 and TRBJ2-3; D perhaps matches TRBD2 (6 bases). Germline loops: CDR1 MNHEY, CDR2 SMNVEV (reference sequence). The CDR3 runs to 16 residues. The V end lost 6 bases, the J end lost 5 bases, and 21 bases lay between the germline ends. The CDR3 loop is CASSGLTRLGVDTQYF. The DNA for the CDR3 is TGTGCCAGCAGCGGACTCACCCGACTAGGAGTAGATACGCAGTATTTT.

The CDR3 spells CSADRGYEQYF. Written as DNA, the CDR3 is TGCAGTGCTGACAGGGGGTACGAGCAGTACTTC. This chain connects TRBV20-1 to TRBJ2-7; 9 bases are a match to TRBD1. Germline V gives CDR1 DFQATT, CDR2 SNEGSKA (reference sequence). The junction had 0 bases not matched to a gene; V was cut back by 5 bases and J by 4 bases. The CDR3 extends over 11 amino acids.

The gene calls are TRBV10-3 and TRBJ2-5, with 7 bases matching TRBD2. Germline V gene sequence: CDR1 ENHRY, CDR2 SYGVKD. The CDR3 extends over 15 amino acids. V shed 11 bases, J shed 2 bases, and the junction held 14 bases outside the gene matches. The CDR3 sequence: CASGGGSGRQETQYF. CDR3 bases: TGTGCCTCCGGAGGCGGGAGTGGGCGTCAAGAGACCCAGTACTTC.

The rearrangement joins TRBV5-3 to TRBJ2-1; 7 bases are shared with TRBD1. TRBV5-3 is labeled an ORF, and its function is uncertain. Trimming removed 4 bases from V and 8 bases from J; junction bases left unmatched: 30. The CDR3 has 21 amino acids. The CDR3 loop is CARSPFAASDAGTAFHDEQFF. CDR3 nucleotide sequence: TGTGCCAGAAGCCCCTTCGCCGCTTCCGACGCCGGGACAGCTTTTCACGATGAGCAGTTCTTC.

The J gene is TRBJ2-3, the V gene TRBV7-3; maybe TRBD2 (6 bases). The CDR3 runs to 15 residues. Germline CDR1 is SGHTA and CDR2 is FQGTGA. V was cut by 1 base and J by 2 bases, with 10 bases left in between. CDR3 sequence: CASSLKAGNTDTQYF. The CDR3 DNA follows: TGTGCCAGCAGCTTAAAGGCGGGGAACACAGATACGCAGTATTTT.

The rearrangement links TRBV6-5 to TRBJ1-5; D gene uncertain. This CDR3 contains 14 residues. Germline CDR1 MNHEY, CDR2 SVGAGI. Trimming stripped 6 bases from V and 4 bases from J, with 13 bases between. This chain's CDR3 is CASRSGPENQPQHF. For the CDR3, the DNA is TGTGCCAGCAGATCTGGGCCCGAAAATCAGCCCCAGCATTTT.

The V call is TRBV18, the J call TRBJ2-1; 13 nucleotides agree with TRBD2. CDR1 and CDR2 from the germline V gene are KGHSH and LQKENI. This CDR3 spans 16 amino acids. V lost 0 bases to trimming and J lost 10 bases; unmatched junction nucleotides: 6. DNA for the CDR3: TGTGCCAGCTCACCACCCGGACTAGCGGGGGACGTGGAGCAGTTCTTC. Translation: CASSPPGLAGDVEQFF.

This CDR3 is CATSRDRDLAKNIQYF. In DNA form, the CDR3 reads TGTGCCACCAGCAGAGACAGGGATCTAGCCAAAAACATTCAGTACTTC. The chain couples TRBV15 to TRBJ2-4; D possibly corresponds to TRBD1 (5 bases). V was cut by 0 bases and J by 0 bases, with 9 bases left in between. Germline CDR1 LNHNV, CDR2 YYDKDF (reference sequence). CDR3 size: 16 residues.

With regard to this clone: Other nucleotide sequences from this sample produce the same CDR3. The genes are TRBV29-1 and TRBJ1-1; D remains unclear. This CDR3 is 12 amino acids long. The germline V gene has CDR1 SQVTM and CDR2 ANQGSEA. The ends were cut back, 7 bases at V and 1 base at J, with 10 bases in the middle. DNA for the CDR3: TGCAGCGGGGCGCCGGCGAACACTGAAGCTTTCTTT. Amino acid sequence: CSGAPANTEAFF. The full variable domain, rest sourced from reference TRBV29-1 and TRBJ1-1, is SAVISQKPSRDICQRGTSLTIQCQVDSQVTMMFWYRQQPGQSLTLIATANQGSEATYESGFVIDKFPISRPNLTFSTLTVSNMSPEDSSIYLCSGAPANTEAFFGQGTRLTVV.

This clone was recorded a few times. The genes are TRBV19 and TRBJ1-1, with TRBD1 matching 10 bases. The CDR3 runs to 15 residues. Germline V gives CDR1 LNHDA, CDR2 SQIVND (reference sequence). The V segment lost 3 bases and the J segment 3 bases; nucleotides outside the gene matches: 4. The CDR3 protein is CASSIGDRGDTEAFF. The CDR3 bases are TGTGCCAGTAGTATTGGGGACAGGGGAGACACTGAAGCTTTCTTT.

With regard to this clone: Its ends do not fully match the called genes, so a read error is possible. This sequence joins TRBV25-1 and TRBJ2-7; 8 bases line up with TRBD1. Germline loops: CDR1 MGHDK, CDR2 SYGVNS. The CDR3 contains 13 residues. The CDR3 is CASSDTGGYGQYF. The CDR3 DNA is TGTGCCAGCAGTGACACAGGGGGTTACGGGCAGTACTTC.

Only a few counts were recorded for this clone. This rearrangement joins TRBV4-1 to TRBJ2-3; D unclear. The germline V and J ends were trimmed by 3 bases and 7 bases, with 5 bases remaining between them. The germline gives CDR1 MGHRA, CDR2 YSYEKL. The CDR3 contains 11 residues. CDR3 residues: CASSQAHTQYF. The CDR3, as DNA: TGCGCCAGCAGCCAGGCTCATACGCAGTATTTT.

The chain links TRBV5-3 to TRBJ1-5, with D unclear. TRBV5-3 is marked as an open reading frame, function uncertain. V lost 4 bases and J 0 bases, leaving 5 bases between the germline ends. This CDR3 contains 13 residues. The CDR3 nucleotides are TGTGCCAGAAGCCAGAATAGCAATCAGCCCCAGCATTTT. Protein product: CARSQNSNQPQHF.

V and J are TRBV19 and TRBJ2-3; 10 bases match TRBD2. This CDR3 has 17 residues. The ends lost 4 bases at V and 1 base at J; junction bases unmatched: 8. Germline CDR1 is LNHDA and CDR2 is SQIVND (reference sequence). CDR3 nucleotides: TGTGCCAGTAGTAGCCCCTCTCTAGCGGGAGGCACAGATACGCAGTATTTT. This translates into CASSSPSLAGGTDTQYF.

The CDR3 nucleotides read TGTGCCTGGAGTGCAGGGACAATCTACGAGCAGTACTTC. This codes for CAWSAGTIYEQYF. The chain employs TRBV30 and TRBJ2-7; the D gene is possibly TRBD1 (6 bases). Per germline, CDR1 GTSNPN and CDR2 SVGIG (reference sequence). Trimming removed 1 base at V and 3 bases at J, with 10 bases between. The CDR3 extends over 13 amino acids.

The CDR3 coding sequence is TGTGCCGTGTCAGGGCAGCTCTACCAGCCCCAGCATTTT. It encodes CAVSGQLYQPQHF. The chain couples TRBV2 to TRBJ1-5; perhaps TRBD1 as D (5 bases). Per the germline V gene, CDR1 is SNHLY and CDR2 is FYNNEI. The CDR3 length is 13 residues. V was clipped by 11 bases and J by 7 bases, with 18 bases between them.

The chain has TRBV6-5 and TRBJ2-3, with TRBD2 as a possible D gene (5 bases). The germline V gene has CDR1 MNHEY and CDR2 SVGAGI. The CDR3 has 13 amino acids. V was cut by 7 bases and J by 7 bases, with 15 bases left in between. In DNA, the CDR3 is TGTGCCAGCAACCCGTCGGGGAAAAATACGCAGTATTTT. Translated: CASNPSGKNTQYF.

The rearrangement links TRBV7-2 to TRBJ2-5; TRBD2 aligns across 10 bases. CDR3 size: 15 residues. Germline V gene sequence: CDR1 SGHTA, CDR2 FQGNSA. V lost 2 bases to trimming and J lost 6 bases; unmatched junction nucleotides: 6. The CDR3 loop is CASSLSSGSGKTQYF. Written as DNA, the CDR3 is TGTGCCAGCAGCTTATCTAGCGGGAGTGGTAAGACCCAGTACTTC. Filled out from reference TRBV7-2 and TRBJ2-5, the complete variable domain reads GAGVSQSPSNKVTEKGKDVELRCDPISGHTALYWYRQSLGQGLEFLIYFQGNSAPDKSGLPSDRFSAERTGGSVSTLTIQRTQQEDSAVYLCASSLSSGSGKTQYFGPGTRLLVL.

Here the CDR3 reads CASSELVVAGVNEQFF. DNA of the CDR3: TGTGCCAGCAGTGAATTGGTGGTAGCGGGAGTCAATGAGCAGTTCTTC. The chain is built from TRBV6-1 and TRBJ2-1, with 9 bases matching TRBD2. CDR1 and CDR2 from the germline V gene are MNHNS and SASEGT. Losses at the gene ends were 2 bases for V and 6 bases for J; bases not matched to a gene: 8. The CDR3 spans 16 residues.